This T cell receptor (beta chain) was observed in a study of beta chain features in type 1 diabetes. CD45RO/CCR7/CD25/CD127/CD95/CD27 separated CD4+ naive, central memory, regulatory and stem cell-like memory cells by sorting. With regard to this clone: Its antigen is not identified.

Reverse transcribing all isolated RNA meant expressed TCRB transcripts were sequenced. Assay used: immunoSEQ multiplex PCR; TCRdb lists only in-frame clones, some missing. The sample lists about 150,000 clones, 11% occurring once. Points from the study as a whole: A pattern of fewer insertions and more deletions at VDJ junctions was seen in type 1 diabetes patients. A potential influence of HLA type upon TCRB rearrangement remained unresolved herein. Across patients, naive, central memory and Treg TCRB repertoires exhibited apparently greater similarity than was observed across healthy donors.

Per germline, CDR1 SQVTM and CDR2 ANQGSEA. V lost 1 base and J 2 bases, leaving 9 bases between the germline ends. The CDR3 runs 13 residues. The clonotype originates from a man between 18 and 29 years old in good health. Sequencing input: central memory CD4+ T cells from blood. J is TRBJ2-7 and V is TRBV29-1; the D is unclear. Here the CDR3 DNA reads TGCAGCGTTGAAGGGAGCCATGCCTACGAGCAGTACTTC. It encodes CSVEGSHAYEQYF.